A selection of T cell receptor beta chains follows, all from one sample in a study of T cell responses to AZD1222 COVID-19 vaccine. Using immunoSEQ multiplex PCR, the repertoire was profiled, and TCRdb retains in-frame clones only, with some absent. The data contain some 150,000 clones, about 86% of them seen just once; the ten biggest clones take up approximately 5.4%. This sample comprised peripheral blood, obtained 28 days after the second AZD1222 dose. Receptors were obtained from an adult who received the AZD1222 COVID-19 vaccine. The CDR3 runs from the conserved cysteine through the conserved F or W. The D gene is left open where the match is weak. Size is stated for part of the rows, as once, few or many counts, or as a class when the clone is expanded.

>TRBD2|TRBV6-5|TRBJ2-5|once
TGTGCCAGCAGTTTCCGGGGGGGAAAAGAGACCCAGTACTTC
CASSFRGGKETQYF
>.|TRBV25-1|TRBJ2-4|few
TGTGCCAGCAGTCCCTCGAAGACAGCCAAAAACATTCAGTACTTC
CASSPSKTAKNIQYF
>TRBD1|TRBV7-2|TRBJ1-2|.
TGTGCCAGCAGCTTGACAGGGGTGGACTACACCTTC
CASSLTGVDYTF
>.|TRBV2|TRBJ1-2|.
TGTGCCAGCAGTGAAGGGGGCTACACCTTC
CASSEGGYTF
>.|TRBV19|TRBJ2-5|.
TGTGCCAGTAGTAGCCGGGACCAGAGCGGCATGCACTTC
CASSSRDQSGMHF
>TRBD1|TRBV4-1|TRBJ2-7|few
TGCGCCAGCAGCCCGGACAGGGTAAGCGAGCAGTACTTC
CASSPDRVSEQYF
>TRBD1|TRBV7-2|TRBJ1-2|.
TGTGCCAGCAGCGCCGACAGGGACCCTTTCTATGGCTACACCTTC
CASSADRDPFYGYTF
>.|TRBV28|TRBJ1-1|.
TGTGCCAGCACCTCGGGACTTTGGAACACTGAAGCTTTCTTT
CASTSGLWNTEAFF
>TRBD1|TRBV9|TRBJ1-6|once
TGTGCCAGCAGCTCGTTAGGGGGCGCGGTCAGTGCACCCCTCCACTTT
CASSSLGGAVSAPLHF
>.|TRBV5-1|TRBJ2-5|.
TGCGCCAGCAGACGGCAAGGAGCTCAAGAGACCCAGTACTTC
CASRRQGAQETQYF
>.|TRBV2|TRBJ1-3|.
TGTGCCAGCAGGGGATGGAGCTCTGGAAACACCATATATTTT
CASRGWSSGNTIYF
>TRBD1|TRBV27|TRBJ2-7|.
TGTGCCAGCAGTAGAAGATGGGACAGCTACGAGCAGTACTTC
CASSRRWDSYEQYF
>.|TRBV10-2|TRBJ2-5|once
TGCGCCAGCATGGGGGATAACCAAGAGACCCAGTACTTC
CASMGDNQETQYF
>TRBD2|TRBV6-5|TRBJ2-2|few
TGTGCCAGCAGGAGTAGCGGGAGCACCGGGGAGCTGTTTTTT
CASRSSGSTGELFF
>TRBD1|TRBV27|TRBJ1-2|.
TGTGCCAGCAGTGGACGGGGGACAGGATATGGCTACACCTTC
CASSGRGTGYGYTF
>.|TRBV19|TRBJ2-5|.
TGTGCCAGTAGTAGGAGTCATAACCAAGAGACCCAGTACTTC
CASSRSHNQETQYF
>.|TRBV7-7|TRBJ2-7|medium-sized
TGTGCTAGCAGCTTAAATTTAAATGGGGTGCAGTACTTC
CASSLNLNGVQYF
>TRBD1|TRBV2|TRBJ1-1|.
TGTGCCAGCAGTGAGGAACCGAACAGGGGCACTGAAGCTTTCTTT
CASSEEPNRGTEAFF
>TRBD2|TRBV7-2|TRBJ2-3|once
TGTGCCAGCAGCAGAACTAGCGGGGTCACAGATACGCAGTATTTT
CASSRTSGVTDTQYF
>.|TRBV20-1|TRBJ1-2|.
TGCAGTGCTAGTAGGGACACTTTATCGTGCACCTTC
CSASRDTLSCTF
>.|TRBV5-1|TRBJ1-2|few
TGCGCCAGCAGCTTGGGCGGGACCCCTGGCTACACCTTC
CASSLGGTPGYTF
>.|TRBV5-5|TRBJ2-7|.
TGCGCCAGCAGCTTACCAGGCCACTACGAGCAGTACTTC
CASSLPGHYEQYF
>.|TRBV2|TRBJ2-1|.
TGTGCCAGAGCCCCGGGACATATCTCCTACAATGAGCAGTTCTTC
CARAPGHISYNEQFF
>.|TRBV12-3/TRBV12-4|TRBJ1-2|.
TGTGCCACGGTCGAGGATGGCTACACCTTC
CATVEDGYTF
>.|TRBV5-1|TRBJ2-7|.
TGCGCCAGCAGCCGCGAGAAGGAGCGCTACGAGCAGTACTTC
CASSREKERYEQYF
>.|TRBV4-1|TRBJ2-1|many
TGCGCCAGCAGCCAAGGGGGGGCCGCATTTGAGCAGTTCTTC
CASSQGGAAFEQFF
>.|TRBV7-2|TRBJ2-7|.
TGTGCCAGCAGCTTGACGGGATTCTCCTACGAGCAGTACTTC
CASSLTGFSYEQYF
>.|TRBV5-4|TRBJ1-3|.
TGTGCCAGCAGCTTGAAGGCTCACTCTGGAAACACCATATATTTT
CASSLKAHSGNTIYF
>.|TRBV2|TRBJ1-2|few
TGTGCCACCGTGGGGGATACTAACTATGGCTACACCTTC
CATVGDTNYGYTF
>TRBD2|TRBV14|TRBJ2-6|.
TGTGCCAGCAGCCAAGCCGGGACTATGACTTCTGGGGCCAACGTCCTGACTTTC
CASSQAGTMTSGANVLTF
>TRBD1|TRBV6-5|TRBJ2-7|.
TGTGCCAGCAGCAGAGGGGGACAGTACTACGAGCAGTACTTC
CASSRGGQYYEQYF
>.|TRBV12-3/TRBV12-4|TRBJ1-2|.
TGTGCCAGCAGGCGGGACAAGACGTATGGCTACACCTTC
CASRRDKTYGYTF
>.|TRBV28|TRBJ1-1|.
TGTGCCAGCATTCTCTCGGGGAACACTGAAGCTTTCTTT
CASILSGNTEAFF
>.|TRBV9|TRBJ1-1|.
TGTGCCAGCAGCGTAGGGCAGGTGAACACTGAAGCTTTCTTT
CASSVGQVNTEAFF
>.|TRBV19|TRBJ2-2|.
TGTGCCAGTAGCCGGGTAGGGAACACCGGGGAGCTGTTTTTT
CASSRVGNTGELFF
>TRBD2|TRBV3-1/TRBV3-2|TRBJ2-5|.
TGTGCCAGCATCTCAACTAGCGGGGGGGCACGAGAGACCCAGTACTTC
CASISTSGGARETQYF
>.|TRBV4-2|TRBJ1-5|many
TGTGCCAGCAGCCAAGATCTTGGCACAGGCAATCAGCCCCAGCATTTT
CASSQDLGTGNQPQHF
>TRBD1|TRBV6-5|TRBJ1-3|few
TGTGCCAGCAGGACAGGGCTCTCTGGAAACACCATATATTTT
CASRTGLSGNTIYF
>TRBD1|TRBV5-1|TRBJ2-7|.
TGCGCCAGCACCTCCGGGACAGGGTTTCTCTACGAGCAGTACTTC
CASTSGTGFLYEQYF
>TRBD1|TRBV5-4|TRBJ2-7|.
TGTGCCAGCAGCCGCTCGGACAGGGGAACCTACGAGCAGTACTTC
CASSRSDRGTYEQYF
>TRBD1|TRBV28|TRBJ1-3|.
TGTGCCAGCAGTTTATGGACCGGAAGGGACAGGCGCCTCTCTGGAAACACCATATATTTT
CASSLWTGRDRRLSGNTIYF